Shown below are 31 T cell receptor beta chains from a single sample sequenced in a study of blood T cell repertoires in COVID-19. Here immunoSEQ multiplex PCR was the method, and the copy in TCRdb shows in-frame clones only, minus some. Of 59,000 or so clones in the sample, roughly 85% were seen once. The sample taken for sequencing was peripheral blood. These TCRs come from a man aged 55-75 years with acute or convalescent COVID-19.

A few counts support this clone. The gene calls are TRBV7-9 and TRBJ2-7; D gene unclear. Germline V gene data show CDR1 as SEHNR and CDR2 as FQNEAQ (reference sequence). With 2 bases removed from V and 7 bases from J, the gap between germline ends came to 9 bases. The CDR3 length is 12 residues. CDR3 residues: CASSLNLPEQYF. The CDR3 region has the DNA TGTGCCAGCAGCTTAAATCTTCCGGAGCAGTACTTC.

The J gene is TRBJ2-5, the V gene TRBV29-1; D possibly corresponds to TRBD1 (6 bases). CDR3 length equals 12 residues. Germline values: CDR1 SQVTM, CDR2 ANQGSEA. V was trimmed by 6 bases and J by 2 bases, leaving 10 bases between them. This CDR3 reads CSVRTAQETQYF. The CDR3 DNA reads TGCAGCGTGAGGACAGCTCAAGAGACCCAGTACTTC.

Regarding this clone: This same CDR3 is encoded by further DNA sequences in the sample. The chain employs TRBV7-3 and TRBJ2-3; possible D gene TRBD2, 5 bases. With 4 bases removed from V and 0 bases from J, the gap between germline ends came to 5 bases. The CDR3 covers 13 residues. The germline CDR1 and CDR2 sequences are SGHTA and FQGTGA. In DNA, the CDR3 is TGTGCCAGCAGCTCGGGAAGCACAGATACGCAGTATTTT. Protein product: CASSSGSTDTQYF.

This chain's CDR3 is CASSQEFVAGGNTGELFF. DNA for the CDR3: TGTGCCAGCAGCCAAGAGTTTGTGGCGGGGGGGAACACCGGGGAGCTGTTTTTT. The chain has TRBV3-1 (or the pseudogene TRBV3-2) and TRBJ2-2; 8 bases match TRBD2. Germline V lookup: CDR1 LGHDT, CDR2 YNNKEL (reference sequence). CDR3 size: 18 residues. V trimming: 0 bases; J trimming: 1 base; junction bases outside the gene matches: 7.

CDR3 loop: CASSARQFSSYEQYF. The DNA for the CDR3 is TGTGCCAGTAGTGCGCGACAGTTCTCCTCCTACGAGCAGTACTTC. The rearrangement joins TRBV19 to TRBJ2-7; perhaps TRBD1 as D (5 bases). The CDR3 totals 15 residues. Trimming took 5 bases from V and 0 from J, leaving 14 bases between them. Germline values: CDR1 LNHDA, CDR2 SQIVND (reference sequence).

The J gene is TRBJ1-5, the V gene TRBV3-1 (or the pseudogene TRBV3-2); TRBD1 might be the D (6 bases). Germline V CDR1 and CDR2: LGHDT, YNNKEL (reference sequence). The V end was cut by 4 bases, the J end by 9 bases, with 13 bases between. CDR3 length equals 13 residues. CDR3 protein: CASSPQGLGPQHF. CDR3 bases: TGTGCCAGCAGCCCTCAGGGGTTGGGGCCCCAGCATTTT.

The V call is TRBV2, the J call TRBJ1-2; TRBD1 matches at 7 bases. The germline CDR1 and CDR2 sequences are SNHLY and FYNNEI. With 7 bases clipped from V and 2 bases from J, the junction kept 4 bases outside the gene matches. CDR3 length equals 13 residues. The CDR3 region has the DNA TGTGCCAGCACAGGGACAGCCAACTATGGCTACACCTTC. Translation: CASTGTANYGYTF. Complete variable domain (other parts from reference TRBV2 and TRBJ1-2): EPEVTQTPSHQVTQMGQEVILRCVPISNHLYFYWYRQILGQKVEFLVSFYNNEISEKSEIFDDQFSVERPDGSNFTLKIRSTKLEDSAMYFCASTGTANYGYTFGSGTRLTVV.

This chain uses TRBV9 with TRBJ2-7; TRBD2 agrees at 7 bases. There are 12 residues in the CDR3. Per the germline V gene, CDR1 is SGDLS and CDR2 is YYNGEE. Trimming removed 4 bases from V and 6 bases from J; junction bases left unmatched: 4. This CDR3 reads CASSRLAGEQYF. For the CDR3, the DNA is TGTGCCAGCAGCAGACTAGCAGGCGAGCAGTACTTC.

CDR3 sequence (DNA): TGTGCCAGCAGCCTATCTCCCACAGATACGCAGTATTTT. It yields the protein CASSLSPTDTQYF. The rearrangement uses TRBV7-2 and TRBJ2-3; D uncertain. Germline V gene sequence: CDR1 SGHTA, CDR2 FQGNSA. V was pared by 5 bases and J by 2 bases, with 8 bases between. There are 13 residues in the CDR3.

V usage is TRBV9 and J usage is TRBJ2-3; 9 bases line up with TRBD2. V trimming: 3 bases; J trimming: 1 base; junction bases outside the gene matches: 9. This CDR3 spans 17 amino acids. From germline, CDR1 is SGDLS and CDR2 YYNGEE. CDR3: CASSALLAGDRTDTQYF. In DNA, the CDR3 is TGTGCCAGCAGCGCCCTTTTAGCGGGGGACCGCACAGATACGCAGTATTTT.

This clone was picked up a small number of times. This chain joins TRBV11-2 and TRBJ1-2; D is perhaps TRBD1 (5 bases). The germline gives CDR1 SGHAT, CDR2 FQNNGV. The CDR3 contains 13 residues. The germline V and J ends were trimmed by 0 bases and 3 bases, with 5 bases remaining between them. In DNA, the CDR3 is TGTGCCAGCAGCTTAGAACAGGACTATGGCTACACCTTC. This codes for CASSLEQDYGYTF. The full variable domain, with the rest looked up from reference TRBV11-2 and TRBJ1-2, is EAGVAQSPRYKIIEKRQSVAFWCNPISGHATLYWYQQILGQGPKLLIQFQNNGVVDDSQLPKDRFSAERLKGVDSTLKIQPAKLEDSAVYLCASSLEQDYGYTFGSGTRLTVV.

The V and J genes are TRBV7-9 and TRBJ1-2; unclear D gene. Trimming pared 6 bases from V and 8 bases from J, leaving 19 bases between. Germline CDR1 and CDR2: SEHNR and FQNEAQ (reference sequence). The CDR3 covers 14 residues. The CDR3 region has the DNA TGTGCCAGCAGTTTTACGGGGAGGGTAGGGGGCTACACCTTC. Translating gives CASSFTGRVGGYTF.

The chain joins TRBV7-9 to TRBJ2-1; D is ambiguous. Between the trimmed V and J ends, which lost 3 bases and 8 bases, there was a span of 5 bases. From germline, CDR1 is SEHNR and CDR2 FQNEAQ (reference sequence). The CDR3 has 11 residues. As DNA, the CDR3 is TGTGCCAGCAGCTTTGAGGATGAGCAGTTCTTC. This encodes CASSFEDEQFF.

This clone was seen just once. This chain joins TRBV2 and TRBJ2-2; 8 nucleotides agree with TRBD1. Germline CDR1 is SNHLY and CDR2 is FYNNEI. Trimming cost V 4 bases and J 6 bases; bases outside gene matches: 7. The CDR3 has 15 residues. The CDR3, as DNA: TGTGCCAGCAGTGTGTTGGCAGGGGGCTCCGGGGAGCTGTTTTTT. Amino acid sequence: CASSVLAGGSGELFF.

As for this clone: Within the sample, other DNA sequences also encode this same CDR3. CDR3 DNA sequence: TGTGCCAGCAGCCTGGCAGGGAATTCACCCCTCCACTTT. The encoded protein is CASSLAGNSPLHF. The chain combines TRBV28 with TRBJ1-6, with D maybe TRBD1 (5 bases). This CDR3 is 13 amino acids long. Germline V gene sequence: CDR1 MDHEN, CDR2 SYDVKM. With 6 bases removed from V and 7 bases from J, the gap between germline ends came to 10 bases.

V and J are TRBV4-3 and TRBJ2-1; 8 bases match TRBD2. The J segment lost 3 bases and the V segment lost 3 bases, leaving 4 bases of the junction unmatched. The germline V gene has CDR1 LGHNA and CDR2 YSLEER. The CDR3 extends over 15 amino acids. The CDR3 bases are TGCGCCAGCAGCCACGCGCGGGGGGACTACAATGAGCAGTTCTTC. Translation: CASSHARGDYNEQFF.

CDR3 sequence reads: CASSSGQNNEKLFF. The CDR3 DNA is TGTGCCAGCAGCTCGGGACAGAATAATGAAAAACTGTTTTTT. The chain carries TRBV14 and TRBJ1-4, with 7 bases lining up with TRBD1. Per germline, CDR1 SGHDN and CDR2 FVKESK. The CDR3 extends over 14 amino acids. V gave up 5 bases and J gave up 4 bases; unmatched junction bases: 4.

This clone was counted only a few times. The chain employs TRBV7-9 and TRBJ2-7; 8 positions agree with TRBD2. Germline V gene lookup returns CDR1 SEHNR and CDR2 FQNEAQ (reference sequence). After removal of 2 bases from V and 2 bases from J, the junction contained 5 bases not matched to a gene. CDR3 length equals 15 residues. CDR3 loop: CASSLTRGGTYEQYF. The CDR3 DNA reads as TGTGCCAGCAGCTTAACACGCGGGGGGACCTACGAGCAGTACTTC.

The chain links TRBV2 to TRBJ2-1; a possible D gene is TRBD2 (5 bases). CDR3 length equals 13 residues. Between the trimmed V and J ends, which lost 4 bases and 5 bases, there was a span of 9 bases. Germline V gene lookup returns CDR1 SNHLY and CDR2 FYNNEI. For the CDR3, the DNA is TGTGCCAGCAGTGGGTGGCGGGACAATGAGCAGTTCTTC. This gives the protein CASSGWRDNEQFF.

This clone showed up just once. The chain links TRBV30 to TRBJ2-5, with a possible D match to TRBD2 (7 bases). Between the trimmed V and J ends, which lost 8 bases and 8 bases, there was a span of 12 bases. The CDR3 is 10 residues long. Per the germline V gene, CDR1 is GTSNPN and CDR2 is SVGIG (reference sequence). In DNA form, the CDR3 reads TGTGCCGGGGGGGCGGGAACCCAGTACTTC. As protein: CAGGAGTQYF.

The gene calls are TRBV7-2 and TRBJ1-3; 7 bases are a match to TRBD1. CDR1 is SGHTA, CDR2 FQGNSA, per germline. The CDR3 is made up of 16 amino acids. V lost 1 base and J lost 2; bases outside the gene matches: 5. The CDR3 DNA reads TGTGCCAGCAGCTTAGTATGGACAGGAGCTGGAAACACCATATATTTT. Its translation is CASSLVWTGAGNTIYF.

The rearrangement uses TRBV7-2 and TRBJ1-2; D unresolved. The CDR3 spans 13 residues. CDR1 is SGHTA, CDR2 FQGNSA, per germline. V gave up 5 bases and J gave up 2 bases, with 9 bases separating them. The CDR3 protein is CASSPDINYGYTF. The DNA for the CDR3 is TGTGCCAGCAGCCCAGACATAAACTATGGCTACACCTTC.

The gene calls are TRBV5-1 and TRBJ2-1, with 8 bases aligning to TRBD2. CDR1 and CDR2 (germline): SGHRS, YFSETQ. CDR3 length: 15 amino acids. V was clipped by 4 bases and J by 6 bases; unmatched bases: 9. As DNA, the CDR3 is TGCGCCAGCAGCCTAAAAGCGGGAGTGGGCAATGAGCAGTTCTTC. Protein: CASSLKAGVGNEQFF.

V usage is TRBV28 and J usage is TRBJ1-5, with 8 bases identical to TRBD1. Looked up from germline, CDR1 is MDHEN and CDR2 is SYDVKM. V trimming: 6 bases; J trimming: 2 bases; junction bases outside the gene matches: 3. The CDR3 totals 14 residues. CDR3 DNA: TGTGCCAGCAGGACAGGGGACGGCAATCAGCCCCAGCATTTT. Translated: CASRTGDGNQPQHF. The whole variable domain, filled in from reference TRBV28 and TRBJ1-5, reads DVKVTQSSRYLVKRTGEKVFLECVQDMDHENMFWYRQDPGLGLRLIYFSYDVKMKEKGDIPEGYSVSREKKERFSLILESASTNQTSMYLCASRTGDGNQPQHFGDGTRLSIL.

The chain uses TRBV30 and TRBJ2-7; the match to TRBD2 covers 10 bases. The J segment lost 2 bases and the V segment lost 3 bases, leaving 4 bases of the junction unmatched. This CDR3 has 14 residues. Germline V gives CDR1 GTSNPN, CDR2 SVGIG (reference sequence). CDR3 in amino acids: CAWSLAGETYEQYF. CDR3 sequence (DNA): TGTGCCTGGAGCCTAGCGGGAGAAACCTACGAGCAGTACTTC.

This clone was observed once. The gene calls are TRBV5-3 and TRBJ2-4, with 11 positions matching TRBD2. TRBV5-3 is identified as an open reading frame with a role that is uncertain. V shed 4 bases, J shed 2 bases, and the junction held 11 bases outside the gene matches. This CDR3 contains 18 residues. The CDR3 bases are TGTGCCAGAAGCCGGACGGTAGCGGGAGGGCCCCCCAAAAACATTCAGTACTTC. Amino acids: CARSRTVAGGPPKNIQYF.

The chain is built from TRBV6-5 and TRBJ2-1, with 11 bases lining up with TRBD2. This CDR3 has 15 amino acids. Germline values: CDR1 MNHEY, CDR2 SVGAGI. The junction had 10 bases not matched to a gene; V was cut back by 6 bases and J by 9 bases. Written as DNA, the CDR3 is TGTGCCAGCAGCAGCCCGGGACTAGCGGTTAGTGAGCAGTTCTTC. Protein: CASSSPGLAVSEQFF.

This chain connects TRBV29-1 to TRBJ2-3; D ambiguous. The CDR3 has 15 amino acids. The V end was cut by 4 bases, the J end by 4 bases, with 18 bases between. Germline V gene lookup returns CDR1 SQVTM and CDR2 ANQGSEA. This chain's CDR3 is CSVGPAIVGSDTQYF. DNA of the CDR3: TGCAGCGTTGGGCCAGCCATTGTGGGCTCAGATACGCAGTATTTT.

This clone has only a few counts. Written as DNA, the CDR3 is TGTGCCAGCAGTTACAGGTGGCTAGCGGGAGAAAGGGATGAGCAGTTCTTC. It specifies CASSYRWLAGERDEQFF. The V call is TRBV6-2 or TRBV6-3, the J call TRBJ2-1, with 10 bases lining up with TRBD2. The junction had 12 bases not matched to a gene; V was cut back by 2 bases and J by 8 bases. Germline CDR1 and CDR2: MNHEY and SVGEGT. The CDR3 is made up of 17 amino acids.

J is TRBJ2-2 and V is TRBV7-9, with 12 positions matching TRBD2. This CDR3 contains 14 residues. V dropped 8 bases and J dropped 2; count of bases not matched to a gene: 0. Per the germline V gene, CDR1 is SEHNR and CDR2 is FQNEAQ (reference sequence). The CDR3, as DNA: TGTGCCAGCGGACTAGCGGGAAACACCGGGGAGCTGTTTTTT. This codes for CASGLAGNTGELFF.

In DNA, the CDR3 is TGTGCCAGCAGCTTAGATGTAGCGGGAGGGAGGCAAGAGACCCAGTACTTC. Residues: CASSLDVAGGRQETQYF. The chain combines TRBV7-2 with TRBJ2-5; TRBD2 matches 11 bases. This CDR3 is built from 17 residues. Unmatched junction bases numbered 6, after V lost 1 base and J lost 2 bases. Looked up from germline, CDR1 is SGHTA and CDR2 is FQGNSA.